The 10 T cell receptor beta chains in this list originate from one sample, sequenced in a study of T cell responses to AZD1222 COVID-19 vaccine. Clones were sequenced by immunoSEQ multiplex PCR, and TCRdb holds only the in-frame ones, with some missing. Altogether 100,000 to 150,000 clones are present, 65% to 90% being singletons, with the ten largest covering roughly 8.7%. The sample here was peripheral blood, taken 28 days after the second dose of the MenACWY control vaccine. These receptors were taken from an adult who received the MenACWY meningococcal vaccine as a control.

The V call is TRBV12-3 or TRBV12-4, the J call TRBJ1-6; TRBD1 matches 7 bases. With 11 bases clipped from V and 6 bases from J, the junction kept 7 bases outside the gene matches. The CDR3 spans 13 residues. This chain's CDR3 is CAGNRGGNSPLHF. DNA of the CDR3: TGTGCCGGGAACAGGGGAGGTAATTCACCCCTCCACTTT.

The rearrangement links TRBV5-4 to TRBJ1-1, with D perhaps TRBD1 (6 bases). V dropped 4 bases and J dropped 3 bases, with 19 bases sitting between them. This CDR3 is built from 16 residues. CDR1 and CDR2 (germline): SGHNT, YYREEE (reference sequence). The CDR3 nucleotides are TGTGCCAGCAGCGGGGGGGGCGGGGTCTGGGACACTGAAGCTTTCTTT. Encoded protein: CASSGGGGVWDTEAFF.

The rearrangement links TRBV19 to TRBJ1-6; D call uncertain. The V end lost 6 bases, the J end lost 0 bases, and 6 bases lay between the germline ends. In germline, CDR1 is LNHDA, CDR2 SQIVND (reference sequence). The CDR3 spans 14 residues. The DNA of the CDR3 is TGTGCCAGTAGGGCGAGCTCCTATAATTCACCCCTCCACTTT. It codes for CASRASSYNSPLHF.

This clone was seen a few times. The rearrangement joins TRBV11-2 to TRBJ1-5; D gene uncertain. Looked up from germline, CDR1 is SGHAT and CDR2 is FQNNGV. The germline V and J ends were trimmed by 1 base and 5 bases, with 6 bases remaining between them. This CDR3 has 13 residues. CDR3 in amino acids: CASSLVQDQPQHF. CDR3 bases: TGTGCCAGCAGCTTAGTGCAGGATCAGCCCCAGCATTTT.

The chain combines TRBV7-2 with TRBJ2-3; a possible D gene is TRBD2 (7 bases). Trimming left V 8 bases short and J 1 base short, with 25 bases between. Germline V CDR1 and CDR2: SGHTA, FQGNSA. This CDR3 contains 18 residues. This CDR3 reads CASQRDYLQGWGTDTQYF. CDR3 nucleotides: TGTGCCAGCCAAAGGGACTATCTTCAGGGGTGGGGCACAGATACGCAGTATTTT.

The V gene is TRBV19, the J gene TRBJ1-5; 7 bases are a match to TRBD1. J lost 4 bases, V lost 9 bases, and 9 bases had no gene match. CDR1 is LNHDA and CDR2 is SQIVND in the germline V gene (reference sequence). The CDR3 has 14 residues. The CDR3 spells CASSPGGGNQPQHF. The CDR3 nucleotides are TGTGCCAGCTCTCCAGGGGGAGGAAATCAGCCCCAGCATTTT.

The chain is built from TRBV9 and TRBJ1-3; D remains unclear. This CDR3 region has 17 residues. Germline CDR1 SGDLS, CDR2 YYNGEE. Trimming cost V 0 bases and J 1 base, with 14 bases left between them. CDR3 region: CASSVGLLIGSGNTIYF. CDR3 nucleotide sequence: TGTGCCAGCAGCGTAGGGCTTTTGATCGGGTCTGGAAACACCATATATTTT.

The rearrangement links TRBV19 to TRBJ1-2, with 7 nucleotides matching TRBD1. Germline CDR1 reads LNHDA; CDR2 reads SQIVND (reference sequence). This CDR3 region has 12 residues. The trim removed 5 bases at V and 14 bases at J, leaving 11 bases unmatched. Here the CDR3 DNA reads TGTGCCAGTAGTCTCCGGACAGGAGAGTTGACCTTC. Translating gives CASSLRTGELTF.

The chain has TRBV19 and TRBJ2-7; TRBD2 aligns across 14 bases. CDR1 and CDR2 (germline): LNHDA, SQIVND (reference sequence). The V and J ends lost 5 bases and 1 base, in that order; junction bases with no gene match: 4. This CDR3 is built from 16 residues. CDR3 region: CASSPGLAGVSYEQYF. The CDR3 nucleotides are TGTGCCAGTAGTCCGGGACTAGCGGGAGTTTCCTACGAGCAGTACTTC.

The V call is TRBV4-2, the J call TRBJ1-1; D is uncertain. Germline lookup yields CDR1 LGHNA and CDR2 YNFKEQ. CDR3 length: 15 amino acids. V was cut by 3 bases and J by 1 base, with 12 bases left in between. This CDR3 is CASSHARLANTEAFF. The DNA of the CDR3 is TGTGCCAGCAGCCATGCCCGGCTGGCGAACACTGAAGCTTTCTTT.